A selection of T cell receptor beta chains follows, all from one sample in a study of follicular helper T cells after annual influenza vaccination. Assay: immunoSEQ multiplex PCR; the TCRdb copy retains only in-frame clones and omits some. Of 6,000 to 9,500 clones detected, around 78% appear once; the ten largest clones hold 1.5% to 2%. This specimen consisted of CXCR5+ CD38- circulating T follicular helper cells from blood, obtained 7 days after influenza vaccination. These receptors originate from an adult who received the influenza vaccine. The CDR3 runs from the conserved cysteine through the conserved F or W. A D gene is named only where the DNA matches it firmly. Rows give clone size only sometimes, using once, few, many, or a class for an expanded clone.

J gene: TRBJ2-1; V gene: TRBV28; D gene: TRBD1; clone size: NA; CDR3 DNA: TGTGCCAGCAGTCTCCGGGACAGCTACAATGAGCAGTTCTTC; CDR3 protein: CASSLRDSYNEQFF
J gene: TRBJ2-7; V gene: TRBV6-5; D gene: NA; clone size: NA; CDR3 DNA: TGTGCCAGCAGCGAACGAGGACAGACCTACGAGCAGTACTTC; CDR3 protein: CASSERGQTYEQYF
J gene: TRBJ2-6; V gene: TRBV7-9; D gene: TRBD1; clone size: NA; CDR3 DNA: TGTGCCAGCAGCTCCGGGACAGCACCGGGCCTGACTTTC; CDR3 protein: CASSSGTAPGLTF
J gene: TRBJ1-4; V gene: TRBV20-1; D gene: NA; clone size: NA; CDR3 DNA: TGCAGTGCTAGTGACCGGCAAAAACTGTTTTTT; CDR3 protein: CSASDRQKLFF
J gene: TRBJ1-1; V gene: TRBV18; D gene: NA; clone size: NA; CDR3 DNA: TGTGCCAGCTCACCAGACAGATTGAACACTGAAGCTTTCTTT; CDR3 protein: CASSPDRLNTEAFF
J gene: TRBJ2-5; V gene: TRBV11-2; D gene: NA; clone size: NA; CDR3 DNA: TGTGCCAGCAGCGTAGAGAGGGGGGGAACGGCCCAGTACTTC; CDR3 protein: CASSVERGGTAQYF
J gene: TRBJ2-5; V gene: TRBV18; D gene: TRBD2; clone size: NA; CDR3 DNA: TGTGCCAGCTCAGCGGGACTAGCGGGGAGAGAGACCCAGTACTTC; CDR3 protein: CASSAGLAGRETQYF
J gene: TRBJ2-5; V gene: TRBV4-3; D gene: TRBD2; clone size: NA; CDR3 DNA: TGCGCCAGCAGCCAAGATCGCAGCGGGGGGCCTCAAGAGACCCAGTACTTC; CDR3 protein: CASSQDRSGGPQETQYF
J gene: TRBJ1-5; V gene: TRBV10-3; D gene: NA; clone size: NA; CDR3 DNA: TGTGCCATCAGTGGACAGGAGAGCAATCAGCCCCAGCATTTT; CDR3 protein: CAISGQESNQPQHF
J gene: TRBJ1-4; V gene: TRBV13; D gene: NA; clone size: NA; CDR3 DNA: TGTGCCAGCAGCGGGAGCCGTGGAAAACTGTTTTTT; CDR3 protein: CASSGSRGKLFF
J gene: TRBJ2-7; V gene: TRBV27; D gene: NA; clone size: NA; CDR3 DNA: TGTGCCAGCAGGAACGGAAATCTGGACTACGAGCAGTACTTC; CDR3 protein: CASRNGNLDYEQYF
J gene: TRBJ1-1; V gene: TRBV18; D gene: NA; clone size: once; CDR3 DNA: TGTGCCAGCTCACCACCTTCAGGGGTGAACACTGAAGCTTTCTTT; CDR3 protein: CASSPPSGVNTEAFF
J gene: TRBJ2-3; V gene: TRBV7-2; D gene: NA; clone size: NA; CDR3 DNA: TGTGCCAGCAGCACCCCACAGGGCACAGATACGCAGTATTTT; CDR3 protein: CASSTPQGTDTQYF
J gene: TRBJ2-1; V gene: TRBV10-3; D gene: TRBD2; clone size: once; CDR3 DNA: TGTGCCATCAGTGGACTAGCGGGAAACAATGAGCAGTTCTTC; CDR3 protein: CAISGLAGNNEQFF
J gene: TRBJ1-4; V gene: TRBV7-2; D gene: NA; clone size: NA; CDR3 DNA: TGTGCCAGCAGCTTAACCCCCCAGGCTAGCGAAAAACTGTTTTTT; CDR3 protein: CASSLTPQASEKLFF
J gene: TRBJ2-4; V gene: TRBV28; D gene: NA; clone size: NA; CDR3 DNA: TGTGCCAGCAGAACAGGGAAAAACATTCAGTACTTC; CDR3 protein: CASRTGKNIQYF
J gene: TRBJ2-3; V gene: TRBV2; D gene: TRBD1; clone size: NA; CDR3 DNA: TGTGCCAGCGCCTTGGACAGGGGACCAGATACGCAGTATTTT; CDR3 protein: CASALDRGPDTQYF
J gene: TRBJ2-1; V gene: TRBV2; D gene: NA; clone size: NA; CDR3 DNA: TGTGCCAGCAGAAGGGGCGGGTCCTACAATGAGCAGTTCTTC; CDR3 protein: CASRRGGSYNEQFF
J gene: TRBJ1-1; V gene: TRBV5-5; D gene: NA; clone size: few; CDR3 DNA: TGTGCCAGCAGGGATGTCTTGAACACTGAAGCTTTCTTT; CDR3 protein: CASRDVLNTEAFF
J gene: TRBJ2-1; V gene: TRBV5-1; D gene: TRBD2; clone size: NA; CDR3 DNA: TGCGCCAGCAGCCCTGACCCTAGCGGCACCAGCTCCTACAATGAGCAGTTCTTC; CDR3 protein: CASSPDPSGTSSYNEQFF
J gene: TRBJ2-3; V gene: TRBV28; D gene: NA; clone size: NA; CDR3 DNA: TGTGCCAGCAGCACCCAGGACACAGATACGCAGTATTTT; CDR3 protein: CASSTQDTDTQYF
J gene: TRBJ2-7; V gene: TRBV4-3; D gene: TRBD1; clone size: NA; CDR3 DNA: TGCGCCAGCAGCCCGGCGGGACAGGGATCCCCCGAGCAGTACTTC; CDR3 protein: CASSPAGQGSPEQYF
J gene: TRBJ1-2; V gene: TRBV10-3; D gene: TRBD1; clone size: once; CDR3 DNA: TGTGCCATCAGTCCCCAGGGGGCTTCGGTTAACTATGGCTACACCTTC; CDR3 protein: CAISPQGASVNYGYTF
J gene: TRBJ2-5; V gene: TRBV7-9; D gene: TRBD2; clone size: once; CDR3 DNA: TGTGCCAGCAGCTTGAATAGCGGGGGTCGAGAGACCCAGTACTTC; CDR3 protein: CASSLNSGGRETQYF
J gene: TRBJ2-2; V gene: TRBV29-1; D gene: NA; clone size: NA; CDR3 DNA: TGCAGCGTAGTAACAGGGAGGGGGTTCACCGGGGAGCTGTTTTTT; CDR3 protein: CSVVTGRGFTGELFF
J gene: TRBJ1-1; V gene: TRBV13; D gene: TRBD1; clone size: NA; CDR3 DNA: TGTGCCAGCAGCTTACAGGGGGCGCGGAGCACTGAAGCTTTCTTT; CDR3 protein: CASSLQGARSTEAFF
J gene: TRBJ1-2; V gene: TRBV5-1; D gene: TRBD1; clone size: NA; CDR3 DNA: TGCGCCAGCAGCTTCTCGACCGGGACAGCGTATGGCTACACCTTC; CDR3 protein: CASSFSTGTAYGYTF
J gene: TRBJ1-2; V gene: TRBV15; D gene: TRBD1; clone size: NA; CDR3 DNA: TGTGCCACCGGGGGACAGGGGTATGGCTACACCTTC; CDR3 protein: CATGGQGYGYTF
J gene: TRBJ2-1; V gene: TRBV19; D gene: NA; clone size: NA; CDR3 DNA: TGTGCCAGTAGCCCGCAGGGGGGGTACAATGAGCAGTTCTTC; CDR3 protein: CASSPQGGYNEQFF
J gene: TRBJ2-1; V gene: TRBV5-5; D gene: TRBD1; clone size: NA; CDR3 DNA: TGTGCCAGCAGCACCTGGACAGGGCCTAGCAATGAGCAGTTCTTC; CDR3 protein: CASSTWTGPSNEQFF
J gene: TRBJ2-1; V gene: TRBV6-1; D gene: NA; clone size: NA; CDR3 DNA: TGTGCCAGCAGTGTCCAGGTCCAACTTTACCATGAGCAGTTCTTC; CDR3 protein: CASSVQVQLYHEQFF
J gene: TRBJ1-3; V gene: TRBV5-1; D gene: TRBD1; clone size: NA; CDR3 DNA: TGCGCCAGCAGTTTAAATCTACCGGGACAGACCTCTGGAAACACCATATATTTT; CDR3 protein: CASSLNLPGQTSGNTIYF
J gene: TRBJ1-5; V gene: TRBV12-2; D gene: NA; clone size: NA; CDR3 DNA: TGTGCAAGTCGCGGGAGGGACAGCAACAATCAGCCCCAGCATTTT; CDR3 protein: CASRGRDSNNQPQHF
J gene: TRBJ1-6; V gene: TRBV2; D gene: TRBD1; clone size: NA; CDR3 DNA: TGTGCCAGCAGGCTGGGACAGCCGAATTCACCCCTCCACTTT; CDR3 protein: CASRLGQPNSPLHF
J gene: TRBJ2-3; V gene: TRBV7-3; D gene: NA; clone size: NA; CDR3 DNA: TGTGCCAGCAGCCCAACGGCAGGGGGGACTAGAAGCACAGATACGCAGTATTTT; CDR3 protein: CASSPTAGGTRSTDTQYF
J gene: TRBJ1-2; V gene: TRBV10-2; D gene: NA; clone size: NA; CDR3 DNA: TGCGCCAGCAGAGACTCAGGGCTCAACTATGGCTACACCTTC; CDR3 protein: CASRDSGLNYGYTF
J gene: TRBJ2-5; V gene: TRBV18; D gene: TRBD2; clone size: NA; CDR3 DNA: TGTGCCAGCTCACCAGAGGGACTAGCTCTAGAGACCCAGTACTTC; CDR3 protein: CASSPEGLALETQYF
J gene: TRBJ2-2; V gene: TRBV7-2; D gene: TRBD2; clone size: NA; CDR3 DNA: TGTGCCAGCAGCTTAGGGCTAGCGGGGGCCTCGAACACCGGGGAGCTGTTTTTT; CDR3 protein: CASSLGLAGASNTGELFF
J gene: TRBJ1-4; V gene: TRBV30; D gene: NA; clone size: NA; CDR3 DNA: TGTGCCTGGAAACTAGCGGGAGCAACTAATGAAAAACTGTTTTTT; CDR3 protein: CAWKLAGATNEKLFF
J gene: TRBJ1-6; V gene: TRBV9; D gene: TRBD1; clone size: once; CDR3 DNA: TGTGCCAGCAGCGTAGACAACAGGGGAAGCTCACCCCTCCACTTT; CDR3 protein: CASSVDNRGSSPLHF
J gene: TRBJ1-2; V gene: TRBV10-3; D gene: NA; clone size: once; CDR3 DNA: TGTGCCATCAGTGACGGAACTAAGGCCCACTATGGCTACACCTTC; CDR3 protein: CAISDGTKAHYGYTF
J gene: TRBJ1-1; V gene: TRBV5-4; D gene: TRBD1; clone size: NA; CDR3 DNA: TGTGCCAGCAGCTTGACAGGGGGCAGAGGCACTGAAGCTTTCTTT; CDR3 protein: CASSLTGGRGTEAFF
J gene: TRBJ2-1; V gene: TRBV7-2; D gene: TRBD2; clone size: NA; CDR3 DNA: TGTGCCAGCAGCACAGACGGGGGGTCAACTTACAATGAGCAGTTCTTC; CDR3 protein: CASSTDGGSTYNEQFF
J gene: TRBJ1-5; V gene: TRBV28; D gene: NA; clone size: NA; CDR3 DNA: TGTGCCAGCAGACACCCACAACAGAACAATCAGCCCCAGCATTTT; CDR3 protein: CASRHPQQNNQPQHF